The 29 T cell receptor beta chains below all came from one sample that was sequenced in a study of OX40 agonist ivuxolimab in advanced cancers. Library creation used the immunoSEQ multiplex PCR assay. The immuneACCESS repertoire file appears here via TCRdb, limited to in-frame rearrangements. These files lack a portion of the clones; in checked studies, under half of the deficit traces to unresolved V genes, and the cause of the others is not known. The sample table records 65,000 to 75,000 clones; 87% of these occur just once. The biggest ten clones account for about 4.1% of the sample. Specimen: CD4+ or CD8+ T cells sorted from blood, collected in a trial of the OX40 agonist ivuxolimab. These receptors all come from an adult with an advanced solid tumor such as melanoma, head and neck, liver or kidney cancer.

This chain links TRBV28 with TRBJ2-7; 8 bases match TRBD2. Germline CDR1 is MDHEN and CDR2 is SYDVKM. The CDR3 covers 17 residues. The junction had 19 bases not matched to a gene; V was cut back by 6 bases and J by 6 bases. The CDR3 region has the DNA TGTGCCAGCAGGCCATTCCCGGGACTAGGGCTCGCCCTCGAGCAGTACTTC. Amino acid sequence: CASRPFPGLGLALEQYF. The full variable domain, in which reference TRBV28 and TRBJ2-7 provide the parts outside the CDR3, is DVKVTQSSRYLVKRTGEKVFLECVQDMDHENMFWYRQDPGLGLRLIYFSYDVKMKEKGDIPEGYSVSREKKERFSLILESASTNQTSMYLCASRPFPGLGLALEQYFGPGTRLTVT.

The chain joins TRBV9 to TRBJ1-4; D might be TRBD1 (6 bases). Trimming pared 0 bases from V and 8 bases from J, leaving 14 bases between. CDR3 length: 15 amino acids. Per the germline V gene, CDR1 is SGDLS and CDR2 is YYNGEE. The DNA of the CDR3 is TGTGCCAGCAGCGTAGCAGGAGGGGGTAGGGAAAAACTGTTTTTT. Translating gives CASSVAGGGREKLFF.

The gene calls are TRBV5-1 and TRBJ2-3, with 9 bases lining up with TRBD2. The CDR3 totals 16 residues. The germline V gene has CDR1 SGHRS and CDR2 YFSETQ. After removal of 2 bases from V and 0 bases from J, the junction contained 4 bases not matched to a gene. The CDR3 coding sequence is TGCGCCAGCAGCTTAGTAGCGGGGGTTAGCACAGATACGCAGTATTTT. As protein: CASSLVAGVSTDTQYF.

Here the CDR3 reads CASSKGTGYEQYF. CDR3 DNA sequence: TGTGCCAGCAGCAAGGGGACAGGTTACGAGCAGTACTTC. The chain links TRBV7-3 to TRBJ2-7; 8 bases align to TRBD1. Germline values: CDR1 SGHTA, CDR2 FQGTGA. The CDR3 sequence is 13 residues long. The junction had 4 bases not matched to a gene; V was cut back by 5 bases and J by 4 bases.

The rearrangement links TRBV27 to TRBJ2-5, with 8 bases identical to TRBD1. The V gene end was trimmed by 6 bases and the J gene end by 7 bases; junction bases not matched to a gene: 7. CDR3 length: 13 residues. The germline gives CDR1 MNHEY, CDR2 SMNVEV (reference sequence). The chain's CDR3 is CASRARGRGTQYF. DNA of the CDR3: TGTGCCAGCAGGGCCAGGGGGCGGGGGACCCAGTACTTC.

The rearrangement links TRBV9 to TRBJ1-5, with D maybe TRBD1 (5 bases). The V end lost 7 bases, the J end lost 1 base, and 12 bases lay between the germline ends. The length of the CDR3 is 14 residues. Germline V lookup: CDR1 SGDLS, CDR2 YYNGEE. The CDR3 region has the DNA TGTGCCAGCTCGGGGGGTGACAGCAATCAGCCCCAGCATTTT. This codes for CASSGGDSNQPQHF.

The CDR3 sequence is CASSLGGRENEKLFF. The CDR3 DNA sequence: TGTGCCAGCAGCTTAGGGGGCAGAGAAAATGAAAAACTGTTTTTT. The V gene is TRBV7-3, the J gene TRBJ1-4; a weak D match, TRBD1 (6 bases). The V and J ends lost 2 bases and 5 bases respectively, with 12 bases between them. CDR1 SGHTA and CDR2 FQGTGA come from the germline V gene. The CDR3 is 15 amino acids.

The CDR3 nucleotides are TGTGCCAGCAGCCGAGAGGGGGGACGGACTGAAGCTTTCTTT. As protein: CASSREGGRTEAFF. The V and J genes are TRBV7-9 and TRBJ1-1, with TRBD1 as a possible D gene (6 bases). There are 14 residues in the CDR3. CDR1 is SEHNR and CDR2 is FQNEAQ in the germline V gene (reference sequence). The ends were cut back, 5 bases at V and 5 bases at J, with 15 bases in the middle.

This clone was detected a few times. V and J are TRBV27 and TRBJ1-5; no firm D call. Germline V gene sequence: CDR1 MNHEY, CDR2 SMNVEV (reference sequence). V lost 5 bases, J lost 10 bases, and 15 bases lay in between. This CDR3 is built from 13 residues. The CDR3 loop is CASSSLGRTPQHF. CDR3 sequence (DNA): TGTGCCAGCAGTAGCCTCGGGAGGACTCCCCAGCATTTT.

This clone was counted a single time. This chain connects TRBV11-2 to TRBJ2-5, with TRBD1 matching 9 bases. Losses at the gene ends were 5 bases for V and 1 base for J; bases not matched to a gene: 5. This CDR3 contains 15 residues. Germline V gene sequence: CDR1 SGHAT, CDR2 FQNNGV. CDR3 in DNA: TGTGCCAGCAGCCCACAGGGGGCGGTCCAAGAGACCCAGTACTTC. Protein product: CASSPQGAVQETQYF. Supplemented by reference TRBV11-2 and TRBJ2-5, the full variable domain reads EAGVAQSPRYKIIEKRQSVAFWCNPISGHATLYWYQQILGQGPKLLIQFQNNGVVDDSQLPKDRFSAERLKGVDSTLKIQPAKLEDSAVYLCASSPQGAVQETQYFGPGTRLLVL.

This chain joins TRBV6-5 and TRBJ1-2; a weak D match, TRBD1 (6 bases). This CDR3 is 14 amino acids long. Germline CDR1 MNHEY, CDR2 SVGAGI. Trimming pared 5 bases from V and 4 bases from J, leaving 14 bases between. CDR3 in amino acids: CASSRSQGRYGYTF. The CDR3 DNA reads TGTGCCAGCAGTCGCTCACAGGGCCGCTATGGCTACACCTTC.

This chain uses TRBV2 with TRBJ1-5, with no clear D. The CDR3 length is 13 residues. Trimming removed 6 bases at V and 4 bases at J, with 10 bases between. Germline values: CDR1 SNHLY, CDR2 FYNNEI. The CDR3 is CASRTGLNQPQHF. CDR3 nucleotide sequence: TGTGCCAGCAGAACCGGACTGAATCAGCCCCAGCATTTT. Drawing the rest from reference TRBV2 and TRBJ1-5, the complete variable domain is EPEVTQTPSHQVTQMGQEVILRCVPISNHLYFYWYRQILGQKVEFLVSFYNNEISEKSEIFDDQFSVERPDGSNFTLKIRSTKLEDSAMYFCASRTGLNQPQHFGDGTRLSIL.

CDR3 DNA: TGCGCCAGCAACCCGGACAGGGGCACCGGGGAGCTGTTTTTT. Amino acids: CASNPDRGTGELFF. The chain recombines TRBV5-1 with TRBJ2-2, with 9 bases matching TRBD1. The V gene's germline CDR1 is SGHRS and CDR2 YFSETQ. The ends lost 6 bases at V and 4 bases at J; junction bases unmatched: 4. The CDR3 has 14 amino acids.

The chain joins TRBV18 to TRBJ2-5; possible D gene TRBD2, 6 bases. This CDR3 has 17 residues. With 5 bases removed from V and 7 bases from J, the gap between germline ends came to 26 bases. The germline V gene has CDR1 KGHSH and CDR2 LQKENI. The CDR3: CASSEGRTRGLSGTQYF. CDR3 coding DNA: TGTGCCAGCTCAGAAGGACGGACGCGGGGCTTGAGTGGGACCCAGTACTTC.

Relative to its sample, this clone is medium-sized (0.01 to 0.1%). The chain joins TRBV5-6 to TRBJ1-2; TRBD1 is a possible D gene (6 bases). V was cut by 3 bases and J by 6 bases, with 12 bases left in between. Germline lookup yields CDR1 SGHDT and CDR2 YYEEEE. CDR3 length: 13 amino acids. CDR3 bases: TGTGCCAGCAGCTGGACAGAGCATGATGGCTACACCTTC. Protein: CASSWTEHDGYTF.

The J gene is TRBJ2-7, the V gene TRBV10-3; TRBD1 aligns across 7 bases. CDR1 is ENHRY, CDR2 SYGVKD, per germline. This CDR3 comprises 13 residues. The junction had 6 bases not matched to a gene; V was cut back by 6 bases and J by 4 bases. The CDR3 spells CAIRGTVEYEQYF. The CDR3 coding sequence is TGTGCCATCAGGGGGACAGTTGAGTACGAGCAGTACTTC.

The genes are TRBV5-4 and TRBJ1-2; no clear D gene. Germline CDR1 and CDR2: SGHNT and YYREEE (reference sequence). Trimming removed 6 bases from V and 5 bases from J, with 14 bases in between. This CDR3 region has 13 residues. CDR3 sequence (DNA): TGTGCCAGCACCCTTTCTGGGTCTTATGGCTACACCTTC. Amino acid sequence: CASTLSGSYGYTF.

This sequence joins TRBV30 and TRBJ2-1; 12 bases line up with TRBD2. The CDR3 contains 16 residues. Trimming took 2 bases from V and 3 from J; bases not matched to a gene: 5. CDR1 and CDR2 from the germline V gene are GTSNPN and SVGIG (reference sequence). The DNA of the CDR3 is TGTGCCTGGAGTCTCGGACTAGCGGGATTCTACAATGAGCAGTTCTTC. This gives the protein CAWSLGLAGFYNEQFF.

CDR3 coding DNA: TGTGCCAGCAGCGTAGTTCCCAGTTCCTACGAGCAGTACTTC. Encoded protein: CASSVVPSSYEQYF. The chain couples TRBV9 to TRBJ2-7, with unresolved D. The CDR3 is 14 amino acids. V lost 0 bases and J 1 base, leaving 8 bases between the germline ends. The germline CDR1 and CDR2 sequences are SGDLS and YYNGEE.

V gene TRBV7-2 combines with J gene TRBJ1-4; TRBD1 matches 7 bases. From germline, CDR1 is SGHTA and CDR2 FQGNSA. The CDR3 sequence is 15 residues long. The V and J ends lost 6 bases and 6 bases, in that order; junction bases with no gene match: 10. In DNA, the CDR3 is TGTGCCAGCAGACCTCAGGGGGGCGGCTATGAAAAACTGTTTTTT. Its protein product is CASRPQGGGYEKLFF.

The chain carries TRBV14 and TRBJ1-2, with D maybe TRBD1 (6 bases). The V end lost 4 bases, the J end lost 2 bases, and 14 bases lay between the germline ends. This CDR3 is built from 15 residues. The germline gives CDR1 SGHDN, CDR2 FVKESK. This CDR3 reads CASSPPGHRNYGYTF. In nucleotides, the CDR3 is TGTGCCAGCAGCCCTCCGGGACACCGAAACTATGGCTACACCTTC.

The CDR3 is CASSFRTGANVLTF. CDR3 DNA: TGTGCCAGCAGCTTCAGGACCGGGGCCAACGTCCTGACTTTC. The rearrangement links TRBV5-6 to TRBJ2-6; no clear D. Trimming took 2 bases from V and 4 from J, leaving 7 bases between them. The germline CDR1 and CDR2 sequences are SGHDT and YYEEEE. This CDR3 has 14 residues.

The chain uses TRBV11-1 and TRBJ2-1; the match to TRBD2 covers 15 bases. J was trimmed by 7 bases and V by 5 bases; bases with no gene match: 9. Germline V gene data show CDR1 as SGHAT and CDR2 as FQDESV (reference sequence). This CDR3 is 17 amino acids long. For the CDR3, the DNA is TGTGCCAGCAGCCAACCGCCGGGACTAGCGGGGGGTAATGAGCAGTTCTTC. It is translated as CASSQPPGLAGGNEQFF.

The CDR3: CASSREGGYNQPQHF. As DNA, the CDR3 is TGTGCCAGCAGCCGGGAGGGGGGCTACAATCAGCCCCAGCATTTT. V gene TRBV5-4 combines with J gene TRBJ1-5; tentative D call: TRBD1 (6 bases). Trimming pared 4 bases from V and 3 bases from J, leaving 14 bases between. Germline V gene sequence: CDR1 SGHNT, CDR2 YYREEE (reference sequence). The CDR3 runs 15 residues. Filled out from reference TRBV5-4 and TRBJ1-5, the complete variable domain reads ETGVTQSPTHLIKTRGQQVTLRCSSQSGHNTVSWYQQALGQGPQFIFQYYREEENGRGNFPPRFSGLQFPNYSSELNVNALELDDSALYLCASSREGGYNQPQHFGDGTRLSIL.

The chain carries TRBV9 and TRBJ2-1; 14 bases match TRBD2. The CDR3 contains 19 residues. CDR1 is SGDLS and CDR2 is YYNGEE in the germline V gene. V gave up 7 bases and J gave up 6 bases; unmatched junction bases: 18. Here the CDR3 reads CASSVGGFPTSGGANEQFF. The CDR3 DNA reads TGTGCCAGCTCCGTAGGAGGTTTCCCGACTAGCGGGGGGGCCAATGAGCAGTTCTTC.

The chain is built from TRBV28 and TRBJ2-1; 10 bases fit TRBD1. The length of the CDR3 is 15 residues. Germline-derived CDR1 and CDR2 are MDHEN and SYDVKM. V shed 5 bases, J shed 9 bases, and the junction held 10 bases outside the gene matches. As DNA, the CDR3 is TGTGCCAGCAGTCCTGGGGACAGGGGAGATGCTGAGCAGTTCTTC. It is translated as CASSPGDRGDAEQFF.

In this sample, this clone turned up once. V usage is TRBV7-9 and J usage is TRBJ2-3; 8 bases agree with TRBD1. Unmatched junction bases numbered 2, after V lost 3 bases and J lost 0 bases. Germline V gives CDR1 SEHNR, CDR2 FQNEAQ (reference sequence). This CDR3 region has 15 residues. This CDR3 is CASSLRTGSTDTQYF. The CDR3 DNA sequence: TGTGCCAGCAGCTTGCGGACAGGGAGCACAGATACGCAGTATTTT.

CDR3 DNA: TGTGCCAGCAGCGAGATTGGGGGGACCCAGTACTTC. Translation: CASSEIGGTQYF. The V and J genes are TRBV9 and TRBJ2-5; D possibly uses TRBD1 or TRBD2 (5 bases each). The CDR3 is made up of 12 amino acids. V lost 3 bases and J 7 bases, leaving 10 bases between the germline ends. CDR1 SGDLS and CDR2 YYNGEE come from the germline V gene.

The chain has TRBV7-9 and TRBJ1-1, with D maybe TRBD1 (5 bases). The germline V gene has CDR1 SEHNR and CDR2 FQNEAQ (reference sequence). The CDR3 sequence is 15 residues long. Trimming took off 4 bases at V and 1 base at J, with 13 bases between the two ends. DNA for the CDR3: TGTGCCAGCAGCTCTGGGGGAAGAGGGAACACTGAAGCTTTCTTT. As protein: CASSSGGRGNTEAFF.